In this sample, the clone carrying this TCR beta chain turned up a few times. The data were taken from a study of blood T cell repertoires in COVID-19. Assay: immunoSEQ multiplex PCR; the TCRdb copy retains only in-frame clones and omits some. Of 100,000 or so clones listed, over 80% are singletons. V trimming: 2 bases; J trimming: 5 bases; junction bases outside the gene matches: 2. Germline assignment: CDR1 SGHRS and CDR2 YFSETQ. The CDR3 loop spans 15 amino acids. The sequence came from a woman aged 45-65 years in a cohort sampled during active COVID-19. The material sequenced was peripheral blood. V usage is TRBV5-1 and J usage is TRBJ2-2; 11 nucleotides agree with TRBD1. The CDR3 DNA reads TGCGCCAGCAGCTTAGGGACAGGGGGAACCGGGGAGCTGTTTTTT. Amino acid sequence: CASSLGTGGTGELFF.